The rows below give T cell receptor beta chains drawn from one sample of a study of persistence of HIV-infected CD4 T cells. Method: immunoSEQ multiplex PCR; TCRdb's copy keeps in-frame clones and lacks some. The sample holds around 39,000 clones, 89% seen once. The antigens of these receptors remain unknown. The material sequenced was CD4+ T cells sorted from PBMCs after roughly 19-hour stimulation, taken from a patient who received antiretroviral therapy. These TCRs come from an adult man with HIV who was CMV-seropositive. Each CDR3 is given without its conserved first and last residue. Each record gives: V gene, J gene, CDR3 protein.

>TRBV5-1|TRBJ2-2
ASSPKNTGELF
>TRBV27|TRBJ2-1
ASSLRQGASSSGSYNEQF
>TRBV7-3|TRBJ2-5
ASSRGVQETQY
>TRBV7-3|TRBJ2-3
ASSLDITDTQY
>TRBV12-3/TRBV12-4|TRBJ1-3
ASSLVGNTIY
>TRBV7-9|TRBJ1-3
ASSPGRNTIY
>TRBV2|TRBJ2-3
ASSESGVATDTQY
>TRBV15|TRBJ1-2
ATSRDPGAQGLYGYT
>TRBV6-6|TRBJ1-5
ASSPKPGLKGGNQPQH
>TRBV27|TRBJ1-1
ASSPRDRGFMNTEAF
>TRBV6-5|TRBJ1-1
ASVSRGGKTEAF
>TRBV7-9|TRBJ2-3
ASSLLETPGADTQY
>TRBV19|TRBJ2-3
ASSMSQGRTDTQY
>TRBV6-5|TRBJ2-6
ASVTAGANVLT
>TRBV19|TRBJ2-7
ASSQVEGYEQY
>TRBV28|TRBJ2-2
ASSLGTVVPGELF
>TRBV3-1/TRBV3-2|TRBJ2-5
ASSLTSGGRGTQY
>TRBV3-1/TRBV3-2|TRBJ1-2
ASSQPGTLAGYT
>TRBV6-5|TRBJ1-1
ASSYSTTNTEAF
>TRBV15|TRBJ2-2
ATSQTGGRELF
>TRBV6-5|TRBJ2-1
ASTWGGRGYNEQF
>TRBV27|TRBJ2-7
ASSLSGGLTYEQY
>TRBV27|TRBJ1-6
ASRPVGQTLNSPLH
>TRBV19|TRBJ1-1
ASSMSGGPNTEAF
>TRBV19|TRBJ1-1
ASRPLLRGEMNTEAF
>TRBV6-6|TRBJ2-5
ASSDRASETQY
>TRBV3-1/TRBV3-2|TRBJ1-4
ASSQLSRSNEKLF
>TRBV30|TRBJ1-1
AWSPLGGTLNTEAF
>TRBV9|TRBJ2-1
ASSPRTGGSYNEQF
>TRBV5-6|TRBJ1-2
ASSLGGINYGYT
>TRBV2|TRBJ1-1
ASSPYTEAF
>TRBV10-2|TRBJ1-1
ASYRVRDTEAF
>TRBV28|TRBJ2-1
ASSPGGRHEQF
>TRBV2|TRBJ2-5
ATKDGDFQETQY
>TRBV6-6|TRBJ1-3
ASRPTDSGNTIY
>TRBV28|TRBJ1-1
ASSSPTGTRNTEAF
>TRBV30|TRBJ1-5
AWSPGDSNQPQH
>TRBV7-3|TRBJ2-5
ASSLTSGAQETQY
>TRBV30|TRBJ2-3
AWSKISPDRRDTQY
>TRBV18|TRBJ1-1
ASSPGGGQNAEAF
>TRBV15|TRBJ2-3
ATSRKRQGGDTQY
>TRBV7-8|TRBJ2-2
ASSPHPWDRGANTGELF
>TRBV27|TRBJ1-3
ASSLSSGPSSGNTIY
>TRBV6-5|TRBJ2-7
ASSRGQPGGGEQY
>TRBV2|TRBJ1-6
ASSWGDSGSPLH
>TRBV5-5|TRBJ2-1
ASSFNRGISNEQF
>TRBV10-1|TRBJ2-2
ASSPQGGKAGELF
>TRBV19|TRBJ2-3
ASSHYEAGTDTQY
>TRBV3-1/TRBV3-2|TRBJ1-1
ASSPTVPRATEAF
>TRBV30|TRBJ1-6
AWSVEWNSPLH